A selection of T cell receptor beta chains follows, all from one sample in a study of T cell responses to AZD1222 COVID-19 vaccine. Clones were sequenced by immunoSEQ multiplex PCR, and TCRdb holds only the in-frame ones, with some missing. The sample includes under 150,000 clones, approximately 93% of them seen just once. The starting material was peripheral blood, obtained on day 0 of AZD1222 vaccination. The source of these receptors is an adult in good health. Both conserved end residues are part of each CDR3. The D gene is left open where the match is weak. Clone size is shown for a subset of rows, as once, few, many or a class of expanded clone.

d_call: .
v_call: TRBV7-2
clone_size: .
j_call: TRBJ2-7
cdr3_aa: CASSLSGRGTYEQYF
cdr3_nt: TGTGCCAGCAGCTTATCGGGCAGGGGCACCTACGAGCAGTACTTC

d_call: .
v_call: TRBV7-6
clone_size: few
j_call: TRBJ1-3
cdr3_aa: CASSLAGTGNTIYF
cdr3_nt: TGTGCCAGCAGCTTGGCAGGGACTGGAAACACCATATATTTT

d_call: .
v_call: TRBV6-2/TRBV6-3
clone_size: .
j_call: TRBJ2-7
cdr3_aa: CASSPPGVYRSSF
cdr3_nt: TGTGCCAGCAGCCCCCCCGGTGTCTACAGGAGCTCCTTC

d_call: .
v_call: TRBV15
clone_size: .
j_call: TRBJ2-7
cdr3_aa: CATSPYVGEQYF
cdr3_nt: TGTGCCACCAGCCCCTACGTGGGGGAGCAGTACTTC

d_call: TRBD1
v_call: TRBV7-3
clone_size: .
j_call: TRBJ1-4
cdr3_aa: CASSSTGGEFEKLFF
cdr3_nt: TGTGCCAGCAGCTCTACAGGGGGCGAGTTTGAAAAACTGTTTTTT

d_call: .
v_call: TRBV11-3
clone_size: .
j_call: TRBJ2-1
cdr3_aa: CASSRGRNHYNEQFF
cdr3_nt: TGTGCCAGCAGCCGTGGACGGAACCACTACAATGAGCAGTTCTTC

d_call: TRBD1
v_call: TRBV5-5
clone_size: few
j_call: TRBJ1-2
cdr3_aa: CASSLGQGAIDYGYTF
cdr3_nt: TGTGCCAGCAGCTTGGGGCAGGGGGCAATTGACTATGGCTACACCTTC

d_call: TRBD1
v_call: TRBV28
clone_size: once
j_call: TRBJ2-3
cdr3_aa: CASSSPRGRDTQYF
cdr3_nt: TGTGCCAGCAGTAGTCCCAGGGGGCGAGATACGCAGTATTTT

d_call: .
v_call: TRBV7-2
clone_size: .
j_call: TRBJ1-1
cdr3_aa: CASSTPPSVEAFF
cdr3_nt: TGTGCCAGCAGCACCCCTCCCAGTGTCGAAGCTTTCTTT

d_call: .
v_call: TRBV6-1
clone_size: .
j_call: TRBJ2-1
cdr3_aa: CASSEDGERGYYNEQFF
cdr3_nt: TGTGCCAGCAGTGAAGACGGGGAAAGGGGTTACTACAATGAGCAGTTCTTC

d_call: TRBD1
v_call: TRBV12-5
clone_size: .
j_call: TRBJ1-2
cdr3_aa: CASGLRDRGSGYTF
cdr3_nt: TGTGCTAGTGGTTTGCGGGACAGGGGGTCTGGCTACACCTTC

d_call: TRBD1
v_call: TRBV7-3
clone_size: .
j_call: TRBJ2-7
cdr3_aa: CASSLNRGDEQYF
cdr3_nt: TGTGCCAGCAGCTTAAACAGGGGGGATGAGCAGTACTTC

d_call: TRBD1
v_call: TRBV19
clone_size: .
j_call: TRBJ1-4
cdr3_aa: CASRPDRGSNEKLFF
cdr3_nt: TGTGCCAGTAGACCTGACAGGGGATCTAATGAAAAACTGTTTTTT

d_call: TRBD1
v_call: TRBV2
clone_size: .
j_call: TRBJ1-5
cdr3_aa: CASRKGSGQHQPQHF
cdr3_nt: TGTGCCAGCAGGAAAGGGTCGGGACAGCATCAGCCCCAGCATTTT

d_call: .
v_call: TRBV6-5
clone_size: .
j_call: TRBJ2-1
cdr3_aa: CASSSLIAADTSWPLF
cdr3_nt: TGTGCCAGCAGTTCTCTTATAGCGGCCGACACTTCGTGGCCGCTCTTC

d_call: .
v_call: TRBV7-6
clone_size: .
j_call: TRBJ2-1
cdr3_aa: CASSEPQGLRDNEQFF
cdr3_nt: TGTGCCAGCAGCGAACCTCAGGGTCTGCGAGACAATGAGCAGTTCTTC

d_call: TRBD1
v_call: TRBV18
clone_size: .
j_call: TRBJ1-1
cdr3_aa: CASSGGQGSTEAFF
cdr3_nt: TGTGCCAGCTCCGGAGGACAGGGATCGACTGAAGCTTTCTTT

d_call: .
v_call: TRBV6-5
clone_size: .
j_call: TRBJ1-4
cdr3_aa: CASRLGSTNEKLFF
cdr3_nt: TGTGCCAGCAGGTTGGGGTCAACTAATGAAAAACTGTTTTTT

d_call: .
v_call: TRBV18
clone_size: .
j_call: TRBJ2-3
cdr3_aa: CASSPRVTDTQYF
cdr3_nt: TGTGCCAGCTCACCGAGGGTTACAGATACGCAGTATTTT

d_call: .
v_call: TRBV3-1/TRBV3-2
clone_size: once
j_call: TRBJ1-2
cdr3_aa: CASSRGQTNYGYTF
cdr3_nt: TGTGCCAGCAGCCGCGGACAGACAAACTATGGCTACACCTTC

d_call: .
v_call: TRBV10-3
clone_size: .
j_call: TRBJ1-1
cdr3_aa: CAISGGPDGGAFF
cdr3_nt: TGTGCCATCAGTGGGGGACCGGACGGGGGAGCTTTCTTT

d_call: .
v_call: TRBV2
clone_size: once
j_call: TRBJ1-5
cdr3_aa: CASSGRLGQPQHF
cdr3_nt: TGTGCCAGCAGTGGAAGGTTGGGTCAGCCCCAGCATTTT

d_call: .
v_call: TRBV28
clone_size: .
j_call: TRBJ1-2
cdr3_aa: CASSHRGDGYTF
cdr3_nt: TGTGCCAGCAGTCACCGGGGGGATGGCTACACCTTC

d_call: .
v_call: TRBV7-3
clone_size: .
j_call: TRBJ2-2
cdr3_aa: CASSAKVGRRAGELFF
cdr3_nt: TGTGCCAGCAGCGCTAAAGTCGGGAGAAGGGCCGGGGAGCTGTTTTTT

d_call: TRBD2
v_call: TRBV6-5
clone_size: .
j_call: TRBJ2-7
cdr3_aa: CASSYSGTRPSEQYF
cdr3_nt: TGTGCCAGCAGTTACTCGGGGACTAGGCCGAGCGAGCAGTACTTC

d_call: .
v_call: TRBV27
clone_size: .
j_call: TRBJ1-1
cdr3_aa: CASSSGREAFF
cdr3_nt: TGTGCCAGCAGTTCCGGTCGTGAAGCTTTCTTT

d_call: .
v_call: TRBV5-1
clone_size: .
j_call: TRBJ2-2
cdr3_aa: CASSAAVRGTGELFF
cdr3_nt: TGCGCCAGCAGCGCGGCCGTCAGGGGTACCGGGGAGCTGTTTTTT

d_call: TRBD1
v_call: TRBV10-3
clone_size: .
j_call: TRBJ1-1
cdr3_aa: CAIRPGQGATEAFF
cdr3_nt: TGTGCCATCAGGCCGGGACAGGGGGCCACTGAAGCTTTCTTT

d_call: .
v_call: TRBV7-3
clone_size: .
j_call: TRBJ1-1
cdr3_aa: CASSFNGEGTEAFF
cdr3_nt: TGTGCCAGCAGCTTTAACGGGGAGGGCACTGAAGCTTTCTTT

d_call: .
v_call: TRBV30
clone_size: .
j_call: TRBJ1-6
cdr3_aa: CAWSRGSYNSPLHF
cdr3_nt: TGTGCCTGGAGCCGGGGCTCCTATAATTCACCCCTCCACTTT

d_call: .
v_call: TRBV12-3/TRBV12-4
clone_size: .
j_call: TRBJ1-5
cdr3_aa: CASSLGGSTPQHF
cdr3_nt: TGTGCCAGCAGCCTAGGGGGGTCGACGCCCCAGCATTTT

d_call: .
v_call: TRBV28
clone_size: .
j_call: TRBJ1-1
cdr3_aa: CASAKYRRDTEAFF
cdr3_nt: TGTGCCAGCGCAAAGTACAGGCGGGACACTGAAGCTTTCTTT

d_call: .
v_call: TRBV28
clone_size: .
j_call: TRBJ1-4
cdr3_aa: CASSLGSGKLFF
cdr3_nt: TGTGCCAGCAGCCTCGGGTCCGGAAAACTGTTTTTT

d_call: .
v_call: TRBV2
clone_size: .
j_call: TRBJ2-7
cdr3_aa: CASTEQGEGEQYF
cdr3_nt: TGTGCCAGCACGGAACAGGGGGAGGGCGAGCAGTACTTC

d_call: .
v_call: TRBV14
clone_size: .
j_call: TRBJ2-1
cdr3_aa: CASSQEVAFGANEQFF
cdr3_nt: TGTGCCAGCAGCCAAGAGGTAGCCTTCGGTGCCAATGAGCAGTTCTTC

d_call: .
v_call: TRBV6-5
clone_size: .
j_call: TRBJ2-5
cdr3_aa: CASSYGGQETQYF
cdr3_nt: TGTGCCAGCAGTTACGGGGGGCAGGAGACCCAGTACTTC

d_call: TRBD2
v_call: TRBV2
clone_size: .
j_call: TRBJ2-1
cdr3_aa: CASIGLAGDEQFF
cdr3_nt: TGTGCCAGCATTGGTCTAGCGGGAGATGAGCAGTTCTTC

d_call: TRBD1
v_call: TRBV25-1
clone_size: .
j_call: TRBJ2-7
cdr3_aa: CASPWGQGCDEQYF
cdr3_nt: TGTGCCAGCCCATGGGGACAGGGATGCGACGAGCAGTACTTC

d_call: TRBD2
v_call: TRBV5-4
clone_size: once
j_call: TRBJ2-3
cdr3_aa: CASSLDPSGRDGWAQYF
cdr3_nt: TGTGCCAGCAGCTTGGACCCTAGCGGGAGGGATGGTTGGGCGCAGTATTTT

d_call: TRBD2
v_call: TRBV5-1
clone_size: .
j_call: TRBJ2-3
cdr3_aa: CASSLELLAGGRDTQYF
cdr3_nt: TGCGCCAGCAGCTTGGAATTACTAGCGGGAGGGCGAGATACGCAGTATTTT

d_call: .
v_call: TRBV20-1
clone_size: .
j_call: TRBJ2-7
cdr3_aa: CSAVRGEQYF
cdr3_nt: TGCAGTGCTGTCAGGGGAGAGCAGTACTTC

d_call: .
v_call: TRBV7-2
clone_size: .
j_call: TRBJ1-2
cdr3_aa: CASSLWGAGYTF
cdr3_nt: TGTGCCAGCAGCTTATGGGGGGCTGGCTACACCTTC

d_call: .
v_call: TRBV27
clone_size: .
j_call: TRBJ2-1
cdr3_aa: CASGRSLYNEQFF
cdr3_nt: TGTGCCAGCGGTAGGAGCCTCTACAATGAGCAGTTCTTC

d_call: .
v_call: TRBV7-2
clone_size: .
j_call: TRBJ2-1
cdr3_aa: CASSPLGAYYNEQFF
cdr3_nt: TGTGCCAGCAGCCCATTGGGGGCGTACTACAATGAGCAGTTCTTC

d_call: .
v_call: TRBV30
clone_size: .
j_call: TRBJ1-1
cdr3_aa: CACTQGGTEAFF
cdr3_nt: TGTGCCTGCACACAGGGTGGCACTGAAGCTTTCTTT